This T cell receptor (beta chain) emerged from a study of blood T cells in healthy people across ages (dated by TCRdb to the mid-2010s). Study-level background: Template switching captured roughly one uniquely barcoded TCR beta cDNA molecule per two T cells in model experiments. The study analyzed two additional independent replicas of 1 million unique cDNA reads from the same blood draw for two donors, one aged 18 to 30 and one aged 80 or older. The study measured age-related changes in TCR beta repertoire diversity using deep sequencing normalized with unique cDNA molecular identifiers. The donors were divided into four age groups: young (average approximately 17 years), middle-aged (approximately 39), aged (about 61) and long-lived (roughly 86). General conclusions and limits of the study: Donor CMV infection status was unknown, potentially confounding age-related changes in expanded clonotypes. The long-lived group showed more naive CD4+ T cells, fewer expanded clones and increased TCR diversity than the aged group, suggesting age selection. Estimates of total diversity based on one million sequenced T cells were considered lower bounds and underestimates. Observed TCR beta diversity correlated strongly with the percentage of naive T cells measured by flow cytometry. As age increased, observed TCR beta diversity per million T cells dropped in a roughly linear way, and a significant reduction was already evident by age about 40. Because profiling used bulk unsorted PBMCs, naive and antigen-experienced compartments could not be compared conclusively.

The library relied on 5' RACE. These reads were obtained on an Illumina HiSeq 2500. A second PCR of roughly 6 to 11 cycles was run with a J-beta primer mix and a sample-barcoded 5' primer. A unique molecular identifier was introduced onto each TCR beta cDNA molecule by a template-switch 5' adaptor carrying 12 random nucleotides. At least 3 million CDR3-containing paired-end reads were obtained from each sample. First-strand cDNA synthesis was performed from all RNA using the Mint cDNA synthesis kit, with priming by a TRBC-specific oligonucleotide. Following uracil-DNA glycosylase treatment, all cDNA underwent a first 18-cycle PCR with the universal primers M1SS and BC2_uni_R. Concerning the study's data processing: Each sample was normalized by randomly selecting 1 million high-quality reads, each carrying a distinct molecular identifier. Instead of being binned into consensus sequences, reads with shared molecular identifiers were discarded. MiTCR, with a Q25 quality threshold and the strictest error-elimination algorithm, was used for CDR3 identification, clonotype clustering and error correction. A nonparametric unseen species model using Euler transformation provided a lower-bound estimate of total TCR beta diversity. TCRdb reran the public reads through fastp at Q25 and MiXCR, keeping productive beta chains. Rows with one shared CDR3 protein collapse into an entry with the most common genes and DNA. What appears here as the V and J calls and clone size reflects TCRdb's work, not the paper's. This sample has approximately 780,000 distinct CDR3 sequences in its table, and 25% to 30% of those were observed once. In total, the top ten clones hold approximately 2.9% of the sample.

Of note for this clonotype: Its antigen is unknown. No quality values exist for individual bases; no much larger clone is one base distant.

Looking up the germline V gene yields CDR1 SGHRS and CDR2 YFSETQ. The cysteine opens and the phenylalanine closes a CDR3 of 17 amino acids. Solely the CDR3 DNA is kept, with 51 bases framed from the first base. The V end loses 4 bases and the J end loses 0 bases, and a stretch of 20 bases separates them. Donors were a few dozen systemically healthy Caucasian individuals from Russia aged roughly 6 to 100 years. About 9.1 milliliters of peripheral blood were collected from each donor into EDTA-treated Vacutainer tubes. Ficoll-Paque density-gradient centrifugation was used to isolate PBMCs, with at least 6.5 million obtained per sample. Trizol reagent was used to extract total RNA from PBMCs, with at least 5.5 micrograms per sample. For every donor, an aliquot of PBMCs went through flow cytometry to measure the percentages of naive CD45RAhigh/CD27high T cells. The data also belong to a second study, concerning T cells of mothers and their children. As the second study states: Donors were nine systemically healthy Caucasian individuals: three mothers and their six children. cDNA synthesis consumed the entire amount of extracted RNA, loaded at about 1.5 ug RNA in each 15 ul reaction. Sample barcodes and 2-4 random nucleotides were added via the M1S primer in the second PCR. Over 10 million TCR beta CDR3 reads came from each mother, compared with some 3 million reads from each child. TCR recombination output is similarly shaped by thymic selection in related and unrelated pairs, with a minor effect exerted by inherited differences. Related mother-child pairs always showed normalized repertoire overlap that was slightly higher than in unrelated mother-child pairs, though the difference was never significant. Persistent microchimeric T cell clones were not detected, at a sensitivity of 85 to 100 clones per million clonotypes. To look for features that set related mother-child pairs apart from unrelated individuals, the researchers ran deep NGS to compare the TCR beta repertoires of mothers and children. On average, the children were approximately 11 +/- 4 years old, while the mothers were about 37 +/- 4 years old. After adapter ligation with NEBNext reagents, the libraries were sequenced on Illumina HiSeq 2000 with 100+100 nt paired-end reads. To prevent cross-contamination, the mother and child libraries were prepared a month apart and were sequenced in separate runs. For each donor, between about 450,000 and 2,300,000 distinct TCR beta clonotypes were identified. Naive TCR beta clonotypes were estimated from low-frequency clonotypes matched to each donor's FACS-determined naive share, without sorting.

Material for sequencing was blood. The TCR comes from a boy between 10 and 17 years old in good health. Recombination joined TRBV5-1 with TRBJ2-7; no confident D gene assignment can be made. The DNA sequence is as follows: TGCGCCAGCAGCCACGGCTTTGACACCCCGAGCTCCTACGAGCAGTACTTC. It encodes CASSHGFDTPSSYEQYF.